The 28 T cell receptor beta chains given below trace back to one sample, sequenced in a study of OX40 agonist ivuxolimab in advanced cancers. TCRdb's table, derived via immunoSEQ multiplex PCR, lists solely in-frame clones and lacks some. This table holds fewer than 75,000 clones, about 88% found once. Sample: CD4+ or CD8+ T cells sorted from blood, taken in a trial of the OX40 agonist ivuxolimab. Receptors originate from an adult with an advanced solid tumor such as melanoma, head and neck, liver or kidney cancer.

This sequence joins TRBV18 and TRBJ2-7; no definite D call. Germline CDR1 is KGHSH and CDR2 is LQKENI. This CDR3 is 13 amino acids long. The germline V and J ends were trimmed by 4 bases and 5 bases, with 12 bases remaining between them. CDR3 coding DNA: TGTGCCAGCTCACAGAATGGACGGGACGAGCAGTACTTC. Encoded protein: CASSQNGRDEQYF.

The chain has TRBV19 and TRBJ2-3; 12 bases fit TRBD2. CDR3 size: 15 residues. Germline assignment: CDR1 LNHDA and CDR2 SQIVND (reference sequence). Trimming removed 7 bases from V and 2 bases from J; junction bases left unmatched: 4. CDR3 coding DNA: TGTGCCAGTATGAGGACTAGCGGGATCACAGATACGCAGTATTTT. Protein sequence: CASMRTSGITDTQYF.

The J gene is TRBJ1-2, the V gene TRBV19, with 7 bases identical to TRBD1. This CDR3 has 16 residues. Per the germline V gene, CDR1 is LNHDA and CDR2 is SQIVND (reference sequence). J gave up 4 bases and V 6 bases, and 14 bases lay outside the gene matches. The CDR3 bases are TGTGCCAGTAGAATCACCCCGGGACAGAATTCCTATGGCTACACCTTC. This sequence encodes CASRITPGQNSYGYTF.

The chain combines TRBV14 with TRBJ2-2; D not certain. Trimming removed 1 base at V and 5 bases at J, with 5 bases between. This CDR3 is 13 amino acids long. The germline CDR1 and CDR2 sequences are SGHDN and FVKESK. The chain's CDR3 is CASSQVWTGELFF. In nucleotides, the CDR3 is TGTGCCAGCAGCCAAGTCTGGACCGGGGAGCTGTTTTTT.

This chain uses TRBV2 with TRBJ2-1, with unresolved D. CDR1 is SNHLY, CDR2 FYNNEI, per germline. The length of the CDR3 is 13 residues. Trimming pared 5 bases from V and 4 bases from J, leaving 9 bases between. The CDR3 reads CASSLDSYNEQFF. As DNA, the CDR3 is TGTGCCAGCAGTCTCGACTCATACAATGAGCAGTTCTTC.

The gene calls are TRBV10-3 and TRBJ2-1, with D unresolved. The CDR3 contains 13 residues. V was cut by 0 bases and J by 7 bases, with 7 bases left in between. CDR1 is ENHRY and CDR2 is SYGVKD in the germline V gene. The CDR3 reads CAISESQGNEQFF. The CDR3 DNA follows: TGTGCCATCAGTGAGTCGCAAGGAAATGAGCAGTTCTTC.

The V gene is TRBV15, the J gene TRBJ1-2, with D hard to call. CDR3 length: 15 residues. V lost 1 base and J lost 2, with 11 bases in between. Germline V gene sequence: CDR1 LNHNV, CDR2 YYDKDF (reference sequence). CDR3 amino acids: CATSRVGGINYGYTF. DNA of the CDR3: TGTGCCACCAGCAGAGTTGGCGGAATCAACTATGGCTACACCTTC.

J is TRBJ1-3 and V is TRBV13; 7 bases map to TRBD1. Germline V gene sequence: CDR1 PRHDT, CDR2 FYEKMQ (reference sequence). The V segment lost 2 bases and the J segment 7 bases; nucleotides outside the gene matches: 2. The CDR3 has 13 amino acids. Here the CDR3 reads CASSLPQGNTIYF. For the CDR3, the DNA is TGTGCCAGCAGCTTACCACAGGGGAACACCATATATTTT.

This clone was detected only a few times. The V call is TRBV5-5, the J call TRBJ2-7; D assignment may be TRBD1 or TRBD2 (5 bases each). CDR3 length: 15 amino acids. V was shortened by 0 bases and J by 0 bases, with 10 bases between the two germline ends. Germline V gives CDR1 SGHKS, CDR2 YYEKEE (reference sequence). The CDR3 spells CASSLVAGSSYEQYF. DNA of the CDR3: TGTGCCAGCAGCTTGGTGGCAGGGAGCTCCTACGAGCAGTACTTC.

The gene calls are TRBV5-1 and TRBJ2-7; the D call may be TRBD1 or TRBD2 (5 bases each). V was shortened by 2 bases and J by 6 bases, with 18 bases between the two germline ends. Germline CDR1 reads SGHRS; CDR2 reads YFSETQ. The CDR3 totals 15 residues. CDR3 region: CASSLALGQLGEQYF. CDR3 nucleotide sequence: TGCGCCAGCAGCTTAGCTCTCGGACAACTAGGCGAGCAGTACTTC.

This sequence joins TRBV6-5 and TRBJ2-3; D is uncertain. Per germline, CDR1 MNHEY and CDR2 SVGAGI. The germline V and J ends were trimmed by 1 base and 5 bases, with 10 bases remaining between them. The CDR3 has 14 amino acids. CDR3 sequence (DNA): TGTGCCAGCAGTTACTTCCGAACACAAGATACGCAGTATTTT. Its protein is CASSYFRTQDTQYF.

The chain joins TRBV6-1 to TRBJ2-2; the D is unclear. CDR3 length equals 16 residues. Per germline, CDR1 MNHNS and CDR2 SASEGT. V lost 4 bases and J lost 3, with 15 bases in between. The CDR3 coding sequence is TGTGCCAGCAGTGCCGGACCGTGGTCTGACACCGGGGAGCTGTTTTTT. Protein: CASSAGPWSDTGELFF.

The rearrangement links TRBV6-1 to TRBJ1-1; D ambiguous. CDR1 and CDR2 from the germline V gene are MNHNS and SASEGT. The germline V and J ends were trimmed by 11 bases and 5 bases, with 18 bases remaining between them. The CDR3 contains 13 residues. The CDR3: CAGREELRTEAFF. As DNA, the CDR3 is TGTGCCGGCCGAGAGGAGTTGAGAACTGAAGCTTTCTTT.

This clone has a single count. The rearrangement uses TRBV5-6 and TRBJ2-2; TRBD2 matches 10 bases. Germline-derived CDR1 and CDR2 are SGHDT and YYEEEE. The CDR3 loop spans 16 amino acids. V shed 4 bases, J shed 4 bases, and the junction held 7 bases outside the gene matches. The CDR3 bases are TGTGCCAGCAGCCCAGCGGGAGGGCCGGGCACCGGGGAGCTGTTTTTT. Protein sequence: CASSPAGGPGTGELFF.

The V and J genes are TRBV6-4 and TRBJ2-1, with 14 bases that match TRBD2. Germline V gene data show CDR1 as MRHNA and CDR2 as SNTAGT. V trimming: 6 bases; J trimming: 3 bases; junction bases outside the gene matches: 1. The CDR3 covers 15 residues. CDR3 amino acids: CASSGLAGGYNEQFF. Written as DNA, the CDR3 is TGTGCCAGCAGCGGACTAGCGGGAGGCTACAATGAGCAGTTCTTC.

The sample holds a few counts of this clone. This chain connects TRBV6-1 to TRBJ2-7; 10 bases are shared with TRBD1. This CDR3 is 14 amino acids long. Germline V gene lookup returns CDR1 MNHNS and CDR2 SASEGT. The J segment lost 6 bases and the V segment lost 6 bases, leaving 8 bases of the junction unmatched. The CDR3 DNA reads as TGTGCCAGCAGACGAGGACAGGGGGGGGCCGAGCAGTACTTC. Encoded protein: CASRRGQGGAEQYF.

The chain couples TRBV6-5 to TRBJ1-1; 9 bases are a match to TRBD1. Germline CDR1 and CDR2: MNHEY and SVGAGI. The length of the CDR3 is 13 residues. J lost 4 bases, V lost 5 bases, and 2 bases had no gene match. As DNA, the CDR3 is TGTGCCAGCAGTCTGACAGGGGGCACTGAAGCTTTCTTT. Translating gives CASSLTGGTEAFF.

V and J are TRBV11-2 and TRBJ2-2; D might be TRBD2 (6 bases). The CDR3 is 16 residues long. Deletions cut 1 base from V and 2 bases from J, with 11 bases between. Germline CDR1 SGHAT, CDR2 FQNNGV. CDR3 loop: CASSLGSGGNTGELFF. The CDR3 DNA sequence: TGTGCCAGCAGCTTAGGTTCCGGGGGTAACACCGGGGAGCTGTTTTTT. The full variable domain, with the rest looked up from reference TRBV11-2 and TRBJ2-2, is EAGVAQSPRYKIIEKRQSVAFWCNPISGHATLYWYQQILGQGPKLLIQFQNNGVVDDSQLPKDRFSAERLKGVDSTLKIQPAKLEDSAVYLCASSLGSGGNTGELFFGEGSRLTVL.

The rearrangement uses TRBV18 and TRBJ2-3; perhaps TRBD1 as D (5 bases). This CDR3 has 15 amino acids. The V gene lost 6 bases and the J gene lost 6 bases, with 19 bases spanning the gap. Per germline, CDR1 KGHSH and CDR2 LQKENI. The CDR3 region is CASSRNAQGDDTQYF. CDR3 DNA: TGTGCCAGCTCGCGTAACGCTCAGGGCGATGATACGCAGTATTTT.

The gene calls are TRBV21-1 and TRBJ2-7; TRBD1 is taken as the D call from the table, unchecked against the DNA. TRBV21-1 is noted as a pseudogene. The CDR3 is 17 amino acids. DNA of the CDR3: TGTGCCAGCCTACCATCAATCACAGGTAAGATGTGCTACGAGCAGTACTTC. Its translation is CASLPSITGKMCYEQYF.

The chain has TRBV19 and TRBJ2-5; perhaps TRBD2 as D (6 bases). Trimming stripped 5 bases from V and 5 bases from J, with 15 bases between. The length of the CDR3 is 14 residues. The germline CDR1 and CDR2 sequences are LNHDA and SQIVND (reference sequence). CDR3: CASSPGLPGETQYF. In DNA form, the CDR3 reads TGTGCCAGTAGTCCGGGACTGCCGGGGGAGACCCAGTACTTC. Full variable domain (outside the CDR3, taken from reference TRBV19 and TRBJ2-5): DGGITQSPKYLFRKEGQNVTLSCEQNLNHDAMYWYRQDPGQGLRLIYYSQIVNDFQKGDIAEGYSVSREKKESFPLTVTSAQKNPTAFYLCASSPGLPGETQYFGPGTRLLVL.

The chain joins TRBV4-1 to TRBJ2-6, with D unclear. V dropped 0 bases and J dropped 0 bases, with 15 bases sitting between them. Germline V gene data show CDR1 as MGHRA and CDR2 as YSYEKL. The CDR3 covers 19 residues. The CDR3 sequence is CASSQDWRTVVSGANVLTF. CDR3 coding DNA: TGCGCCAGCAGCCAAGATTGGAGAACGGTCGTCTCTGGGGCCAACGTCCTGACTTTC.

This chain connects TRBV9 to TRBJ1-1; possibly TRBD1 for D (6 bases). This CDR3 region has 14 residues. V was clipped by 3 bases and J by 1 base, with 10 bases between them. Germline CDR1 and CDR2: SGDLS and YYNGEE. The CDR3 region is CASSAQTGNTEAFF. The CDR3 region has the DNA TGTGCCAGCAGCGCTCAGACAGGGAACACTGAAGCTTTCTTT.

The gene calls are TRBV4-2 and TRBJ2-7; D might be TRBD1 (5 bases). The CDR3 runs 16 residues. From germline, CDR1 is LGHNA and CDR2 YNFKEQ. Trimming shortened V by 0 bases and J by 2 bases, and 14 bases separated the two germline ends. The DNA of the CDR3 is TGTGCCAGCAGCCAAGACCAGGGTTCTAAAGCCTACGAGCAGTACTTC. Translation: CASSQDQGSKAYEQYF.

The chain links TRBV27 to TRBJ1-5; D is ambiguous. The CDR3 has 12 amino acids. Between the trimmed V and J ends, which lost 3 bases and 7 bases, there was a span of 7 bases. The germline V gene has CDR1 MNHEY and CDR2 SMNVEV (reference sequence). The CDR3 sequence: CASSFLGQPQHF. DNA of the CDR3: TGTGCCAGCAGTTTCTTAGGGCAGCCCCAGCATTTT.

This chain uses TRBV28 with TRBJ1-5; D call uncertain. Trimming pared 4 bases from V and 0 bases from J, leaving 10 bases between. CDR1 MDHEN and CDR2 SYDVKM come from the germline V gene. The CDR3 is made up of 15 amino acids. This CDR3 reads CASSSSEYSNQPQHF. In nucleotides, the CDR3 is TGTGCCAGCAGTTCGTCCGAATATAGCAATCAGCCCCAGCATTTT.

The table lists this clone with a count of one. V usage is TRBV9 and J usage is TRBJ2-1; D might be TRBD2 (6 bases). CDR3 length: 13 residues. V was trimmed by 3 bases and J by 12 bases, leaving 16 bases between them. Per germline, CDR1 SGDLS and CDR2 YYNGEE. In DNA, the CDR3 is TGTGCCAGCAGCGGTGGTACGGCGGGACCGCAGTTCTTC. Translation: CASSGGTAGPQFF.

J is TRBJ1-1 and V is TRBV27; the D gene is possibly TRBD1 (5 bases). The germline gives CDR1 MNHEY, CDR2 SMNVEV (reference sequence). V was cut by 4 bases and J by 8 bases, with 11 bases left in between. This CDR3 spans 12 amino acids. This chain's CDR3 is CASSYTGAEAFF. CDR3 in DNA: TGTGCCAGCAGTTATACTGGGGCCGAAGCTTTCTTT.